The sequence of this T cell receptor (beta chain) was determined in a study of CD8 T cells in Susac syndrome. Study as a whole: The Susac syndrome patients were therapy-naive, on corticosteroids, or on intravenous immunoglobulin alone at blood draw. Study results and limitations: In Susac patients, clonal expansion was not detected in CD4+ cells.

TEMRA cells were FACS-enriched, and CD8+ and CD4+ T cells were isolated negatively. Trimming shortened V by 0 bases and J by 5 bases, and 19 bases separated the two germline ends. The CDR3 runs 17 residues. The germline gives CDR1 LGHNA, CDR2 YNFKEQ. cDNA came from about 0.5 to 1 ug RNA primed by random hexamers. The CDR3 of TCR beta was amplified by immunoSEQ multiplex PCR across 54 Vbeta and 13 Jbeta. TCRdb redid the calling of the immunoSEQ multiplex PCR reads with MiXCR, one entry per CDR3 protein. In the table there are 200,000 to 300,000 distinct CDR3 sequences, 95% to 97% of which are singletons. Regarding this clonotype: Its antigen is currently unknown.

This clonotype originated in a human donor with Susac syndrome. The sequencing input was CD4+ T cells from PBMCs. The V and J genes are TRBV4-2 and TRBJ2-5, with D unresolved. CDR3 amino acids: CASSQDHEANRRETQYF. As DNA, the CDR3 is TGTGCCAGCAGCCAAGATCATGAGGCTAATAGGCGGGAGACCCAGTACTTC.